This entry concerns a single T cell receptor beta chain. Its antigen is as yet unknown. These data belong to a study of blood T cells in healthy people across ages. Germline-derived CDR1 and CDR2 are GTSNPN and SVGIG (reference sequence). This CDR3 spans 13 amino acids. A second PCR of roughly 6 to 12 cycles used a sample-barcoded 5' primer and a J-beta primer mix. TCRdb re-called the 5' RACE reads through MiXCR, storing one row per CDR3 protein. The sample records approximately 400,000 distinct CDR3 sequences, more than 45% being singletons. Study outcomes and limitations: Total diversity from one million sequenced T cells was likely underestimated.

The TCR comes from a man aged 55 to 70 in good health. The sequenced sample consisted of blood. The chain links TRBV30 to TRBJ2-5; tentatively, D is TRBD2 (6 bases). The DNA end favors TRBJ2-7, so the J call may be wrong. The CDR3 bases are TGTGCCTGGACATGGGCGGGGAAGTACGAGCAGTACTTC. It translates to CAWTWAGKYEQYF.